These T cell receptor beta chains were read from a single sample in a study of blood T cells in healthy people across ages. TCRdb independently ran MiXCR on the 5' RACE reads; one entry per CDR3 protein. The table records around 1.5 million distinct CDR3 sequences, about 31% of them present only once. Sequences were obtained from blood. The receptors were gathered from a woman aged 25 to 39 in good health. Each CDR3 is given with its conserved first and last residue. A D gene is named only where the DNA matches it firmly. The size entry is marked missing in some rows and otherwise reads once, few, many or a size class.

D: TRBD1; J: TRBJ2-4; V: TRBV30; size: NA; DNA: TGTGCCTGGAGTGCCTTGGGACAGGGTAAAAACATTCAGTACTTC; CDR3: CAWSALGQGKNIQYF
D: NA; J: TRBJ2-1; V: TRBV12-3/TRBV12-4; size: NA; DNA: TGTGCCAGCACCCCTGGGTCGAATGTAGCATACAATGAGCAGTTCTTC; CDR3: CASTPGSNVAYNEQFF
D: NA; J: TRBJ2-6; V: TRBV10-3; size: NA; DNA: TGTGCCACCAACCCTCTGGGACAACCTGCTGGGGCCAACGTCCTGACTTTC; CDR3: CATNPLGQPAGANVLTF
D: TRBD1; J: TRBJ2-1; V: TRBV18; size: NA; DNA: TGTGCCAGCTCACCGCCGAGACAGGGGGCATACAATGAGCAGTTCTTC; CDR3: CASSPPRQGAYNEQFF
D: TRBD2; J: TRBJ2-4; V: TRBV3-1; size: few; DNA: TGTGCCAGCAGCCAAGCGGGGCCAGCGGGAGTGGTTTTAATTAAAAACATTCAGTACTTC; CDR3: CASSQAGPAGVVLIKNIQYF
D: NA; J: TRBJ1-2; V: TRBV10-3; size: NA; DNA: TGTGCCGCCAGAACTGGAGCCTATGGCTACACCTTC; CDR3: CAARTGAYGYTF
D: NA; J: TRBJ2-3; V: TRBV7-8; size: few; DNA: TGTGCCAGCAGCCCGGACGTAGCAGATACGCAGTATTTT; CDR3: CASSPDVADTQYF
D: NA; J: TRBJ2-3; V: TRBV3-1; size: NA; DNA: TGTGCCAGCAGACCCGGGACCGGGATTTTGGATACGCAGTATTTT; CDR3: CASRPGTGILDTQYF
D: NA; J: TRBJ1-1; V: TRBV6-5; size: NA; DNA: TGTGCCAGCATGACGGCGGGGGCGCAGAACACTGAAGCTTTCTTT; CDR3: CASMTAGAQNTEAFF
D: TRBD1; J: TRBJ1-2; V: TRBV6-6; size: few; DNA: TGTGCCAGCAGACCAGAGACAGGGGGAGCTAACTATGGCTACACCTTC; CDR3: CASRPETGGANYGYTF
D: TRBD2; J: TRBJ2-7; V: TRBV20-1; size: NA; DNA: TGCAGTGCTAGAGTCGGGCGGGGGGCCTCTAACGAGCAGTACTTC; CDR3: CSARVGRGASNEQYF
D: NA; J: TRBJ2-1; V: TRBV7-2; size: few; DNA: TGTGCCAGCAGCTTAGGTCCGGGTCCCAATGAGCAGTTCTTC; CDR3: CASSLGPGPNEQFF
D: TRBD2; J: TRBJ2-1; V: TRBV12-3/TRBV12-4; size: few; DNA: TGTGCCAGCAGAAGAACTAGCGGGGGGGCCAGGGAGCAGTTCTTC; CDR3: CASRRTSGGAREQFF
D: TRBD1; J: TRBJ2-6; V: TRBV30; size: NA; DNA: TGTGCCTGGAGTAGGGACAGGGCTGGGGCCAACGTCCTGACTTTC; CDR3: CAWSRDRAGANVLTF
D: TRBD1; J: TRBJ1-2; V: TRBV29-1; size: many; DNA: TGCAGCGTTGTCGGACAGGACCTCTATGGCTACACCTTC; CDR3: CSVVGQDLYGYTF
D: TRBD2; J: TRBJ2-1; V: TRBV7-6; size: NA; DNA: TGTGCCAGCAGCTTGGGATTAGCGGGTTACAATGGGCAGTTCTTC; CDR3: CASSLGLAGYNGQFF
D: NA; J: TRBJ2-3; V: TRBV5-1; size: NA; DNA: TGCGCCACCACAACCGCGCTAGCAGATACGCAGTATTTT; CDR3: CATTTALADTQYF
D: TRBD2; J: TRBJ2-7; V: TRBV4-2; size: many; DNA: TGTGCCAGCAGCCAAGGACTAGCGGGACCTTCCTACGAGCAGTACTTC; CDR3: CASSQGLAGPSYEQYF
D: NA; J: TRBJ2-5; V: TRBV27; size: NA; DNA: TGTGCCAGTAGACAGCAGGGCACCTTACAAGAGACCCAGTACTTC; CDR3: CASRQQGTLQETQYF
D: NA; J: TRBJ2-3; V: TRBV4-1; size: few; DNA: TGCGCCAGCAGCCAAGTCAGGGGCCCCGCGAACGCGCAGTATTTT; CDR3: CASSQVRGPANAQYF
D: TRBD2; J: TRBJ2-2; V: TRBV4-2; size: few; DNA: TGTGCCAGCAGCCAATATGCCGGGAGGGGTACCGGGGAGCTGTTTTTT; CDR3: CASSQYAGRGTGELFF
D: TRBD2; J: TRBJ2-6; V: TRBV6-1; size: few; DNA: TGTGCCAGCAGAGCGGGACGGCAGAGCTCTGGGGCCAACGTCCTGACTTTC; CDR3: CASRAGRQSSGANVLTF
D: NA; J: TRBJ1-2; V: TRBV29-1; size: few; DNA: TGCAGCGTTGCACCTGGCTACACCTTC; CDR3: CSVAPGYTF
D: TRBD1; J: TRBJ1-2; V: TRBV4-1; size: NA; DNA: TGCGCCAGCAGCCTTCAACCGCGGACAGGTTATGACTATGGCTACACCTTC; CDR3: CASSLQPRTGYDYGYTF
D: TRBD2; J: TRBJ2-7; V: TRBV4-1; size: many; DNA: TGCGCCAGCGGGCCGGGGGGATCCTACGAGCAGTACTTC; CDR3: CASGPGGSYEQYF